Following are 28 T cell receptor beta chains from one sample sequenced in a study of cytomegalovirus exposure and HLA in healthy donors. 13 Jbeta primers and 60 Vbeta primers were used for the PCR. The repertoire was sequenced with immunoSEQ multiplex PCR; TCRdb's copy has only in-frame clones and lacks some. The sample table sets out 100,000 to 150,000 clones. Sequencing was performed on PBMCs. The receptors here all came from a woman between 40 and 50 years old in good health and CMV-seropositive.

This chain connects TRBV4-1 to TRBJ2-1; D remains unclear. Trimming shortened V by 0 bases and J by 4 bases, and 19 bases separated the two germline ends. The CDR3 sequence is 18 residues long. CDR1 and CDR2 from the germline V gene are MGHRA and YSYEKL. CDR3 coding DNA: TGCGCCAGCAGCCAAGATTTGCAACCCCTAGGAGCTTACAATGAGCAGTTCTTC. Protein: CASSQDLQPLGAYNEQFF.

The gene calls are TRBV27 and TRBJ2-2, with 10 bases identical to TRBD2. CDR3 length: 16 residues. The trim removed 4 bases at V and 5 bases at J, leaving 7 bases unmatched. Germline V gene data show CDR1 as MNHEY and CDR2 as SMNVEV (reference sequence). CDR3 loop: CASSSLGLAETGELFF. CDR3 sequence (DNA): TGTGCCAGCAGTTCCTTAGGACTAGCGGAGACCGGGGAGCTGTTTTTT.

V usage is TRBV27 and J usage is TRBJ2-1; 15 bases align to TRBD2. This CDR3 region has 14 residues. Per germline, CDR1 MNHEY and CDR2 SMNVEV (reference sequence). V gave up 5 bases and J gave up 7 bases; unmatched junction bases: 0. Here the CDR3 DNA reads TGTGCCAGCAGTGGGACTAGCGGGAGGAATGAGCAGTTCTTC. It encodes CASSGTSGRNEQFF.

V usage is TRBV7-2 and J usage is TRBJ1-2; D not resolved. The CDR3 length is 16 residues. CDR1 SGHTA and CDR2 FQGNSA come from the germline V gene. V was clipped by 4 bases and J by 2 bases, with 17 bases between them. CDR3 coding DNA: TGTGCCAGCAGCTCGCAGCCGACACGTTTAAACTATGGCTACACCTTC. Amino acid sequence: CASSSQPTRLNYGYTF.

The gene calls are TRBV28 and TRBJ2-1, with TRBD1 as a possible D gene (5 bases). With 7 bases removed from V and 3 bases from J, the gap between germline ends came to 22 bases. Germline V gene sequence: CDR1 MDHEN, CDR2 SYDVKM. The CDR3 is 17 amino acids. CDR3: CASMSPAGPTGYNEQFF. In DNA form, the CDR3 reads TGTGCCAGCATGAGTCCCGCAGGGCCCACCGGCTACAATGAGCAGTTCTTC.

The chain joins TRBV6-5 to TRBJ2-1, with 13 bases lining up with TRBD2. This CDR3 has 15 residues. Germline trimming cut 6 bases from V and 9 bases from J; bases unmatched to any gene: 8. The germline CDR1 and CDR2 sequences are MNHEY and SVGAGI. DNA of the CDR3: TGTGCCAGCAGACCCGGGACTAGCGGGGCCAGTGAGCAGTTCTTC. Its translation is CASRPGTSGASEQFF.

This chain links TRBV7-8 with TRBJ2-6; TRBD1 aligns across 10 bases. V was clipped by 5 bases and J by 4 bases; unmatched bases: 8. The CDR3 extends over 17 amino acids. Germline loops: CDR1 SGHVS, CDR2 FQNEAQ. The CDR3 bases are TGTGCCAGCAGCAAAAGACAGGGGGCCTCGGGGGCCAACGTCCTGACTTTC. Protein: CASSKRQGASGANVLTF.

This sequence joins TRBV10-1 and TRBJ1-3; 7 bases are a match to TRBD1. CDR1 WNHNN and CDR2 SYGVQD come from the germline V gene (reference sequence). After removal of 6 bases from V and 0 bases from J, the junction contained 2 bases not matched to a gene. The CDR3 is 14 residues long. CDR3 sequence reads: CASSRDSSGNTIYF. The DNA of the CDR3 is TGCGCCAGCAGCCGGGACAGCTCTGGAAACACCATATATTTT.

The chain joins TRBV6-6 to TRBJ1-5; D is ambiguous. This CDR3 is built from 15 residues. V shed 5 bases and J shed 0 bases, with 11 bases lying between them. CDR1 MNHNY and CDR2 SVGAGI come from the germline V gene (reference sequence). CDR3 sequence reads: CASSVTRGSNQPQHF. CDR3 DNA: TGTGCCAGCAGTGTGACCCGGGGTAGCAATCAGCCCCAGCATTTT.

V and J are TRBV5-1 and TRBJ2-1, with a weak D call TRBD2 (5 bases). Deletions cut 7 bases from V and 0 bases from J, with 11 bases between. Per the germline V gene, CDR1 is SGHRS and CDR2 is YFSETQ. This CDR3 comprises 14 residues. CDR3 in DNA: TGCGCCAGCGGTCTAGCAATCTCCTACAATGAGCAGTTCTTC. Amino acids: CASGLAISYNEQFF.

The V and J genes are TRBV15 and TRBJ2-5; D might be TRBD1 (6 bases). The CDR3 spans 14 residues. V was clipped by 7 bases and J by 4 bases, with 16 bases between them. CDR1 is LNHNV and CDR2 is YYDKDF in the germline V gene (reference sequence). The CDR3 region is CATTPRRGAETQYF. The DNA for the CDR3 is TGTGCCACCACCCCTCGCAGGGGCGCAGAGACCCAGTACTTC.

CDR3 residues: CASSFRVNTGELFF. In DNA, the CDR3 is TGTGCCAGCAGCTTTCGAGTGAACACCGGGGAGCTGTTTTTT. V is TRBV7-3 and J is TRBJ2-2; D remains ambiguous. V was pared by 3 bases and J by 1 base, with 6 bases between. Germline V gives CDR1 SGHTA, CDR2 FQGTGA. This CDR3 region has 14 residues.

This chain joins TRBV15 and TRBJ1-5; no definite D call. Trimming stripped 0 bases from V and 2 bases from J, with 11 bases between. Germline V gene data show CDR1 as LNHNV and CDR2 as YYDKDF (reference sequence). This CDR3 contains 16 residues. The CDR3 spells CATSREGGGGNQPQHF. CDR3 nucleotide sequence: TGTGCCACCAGCAGAGAAGGCGGCGGGGGCAATCAGCCCCAGCATTTT.

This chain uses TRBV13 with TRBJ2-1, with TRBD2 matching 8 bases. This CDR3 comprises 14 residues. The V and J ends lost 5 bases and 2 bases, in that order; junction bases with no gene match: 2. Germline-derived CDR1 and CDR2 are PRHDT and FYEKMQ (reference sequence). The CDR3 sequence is CASSPGLAYNEQFF. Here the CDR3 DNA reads TGTGCCAGCAGCCCGGGACTAGCCTACAATGAGCAGTTCTTC.

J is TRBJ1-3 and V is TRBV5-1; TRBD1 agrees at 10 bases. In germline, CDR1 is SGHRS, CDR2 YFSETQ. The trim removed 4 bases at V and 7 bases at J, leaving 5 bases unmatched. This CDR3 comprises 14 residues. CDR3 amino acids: CASSPGQGSNTIYF. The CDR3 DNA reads TGCGCCAGCAGCCCGGGACAGGGGAGCAACACCATATATTTT.

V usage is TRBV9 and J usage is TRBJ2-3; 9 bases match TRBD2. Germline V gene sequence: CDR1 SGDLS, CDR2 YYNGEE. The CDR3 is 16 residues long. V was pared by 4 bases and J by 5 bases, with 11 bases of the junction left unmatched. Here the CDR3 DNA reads TGTGCCAGCAGCCTTAGCGGGAGCCCACGGGGAGATACGCAGTATTTT. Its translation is CASSLSGSPRGDTQYF.

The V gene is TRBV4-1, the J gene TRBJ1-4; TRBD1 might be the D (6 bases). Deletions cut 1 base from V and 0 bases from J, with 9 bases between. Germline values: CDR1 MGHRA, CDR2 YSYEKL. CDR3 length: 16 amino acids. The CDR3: CASSQGTVATNEKLFF. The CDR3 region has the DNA TGCGCCAGCAGCCAAGGGACAGTTGCAACTAATGAAAAACTGTTTTTT.

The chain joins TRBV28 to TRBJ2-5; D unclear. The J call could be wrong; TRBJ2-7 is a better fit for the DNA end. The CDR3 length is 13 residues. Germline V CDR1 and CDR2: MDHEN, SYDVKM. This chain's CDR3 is CASSPPRIYEQYF. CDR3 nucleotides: TGTGCCAGCAGTCCCCCACGAATCTACGAGCAGTACTTC.

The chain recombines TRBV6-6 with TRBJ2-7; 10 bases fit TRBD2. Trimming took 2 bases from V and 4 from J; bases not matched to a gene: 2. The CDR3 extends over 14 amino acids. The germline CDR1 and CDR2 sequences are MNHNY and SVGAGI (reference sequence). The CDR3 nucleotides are TGTGCCAGCAGTTACCCTAGCGGGAGTTACGAGCAGTACTTC. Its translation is CASSYPSGSYEQYF.

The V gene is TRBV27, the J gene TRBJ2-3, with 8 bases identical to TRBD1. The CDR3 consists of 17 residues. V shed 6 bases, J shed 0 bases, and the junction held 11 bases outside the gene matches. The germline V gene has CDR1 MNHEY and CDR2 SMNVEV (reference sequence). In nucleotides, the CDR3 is TGTGCCAGCAGAGAGGACAGGGCCTCCATCAGCACAGATACGCAGTATTTT. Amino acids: CASREDRASISTDTQYF.

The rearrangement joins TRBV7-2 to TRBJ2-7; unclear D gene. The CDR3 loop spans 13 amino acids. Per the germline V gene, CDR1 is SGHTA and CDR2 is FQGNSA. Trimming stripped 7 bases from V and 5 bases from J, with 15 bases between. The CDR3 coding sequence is TGTGCCAGCAACCCCGCTTGGCAAAACGAGCAGTACTTC. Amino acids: CASNPAWQNEQYF.

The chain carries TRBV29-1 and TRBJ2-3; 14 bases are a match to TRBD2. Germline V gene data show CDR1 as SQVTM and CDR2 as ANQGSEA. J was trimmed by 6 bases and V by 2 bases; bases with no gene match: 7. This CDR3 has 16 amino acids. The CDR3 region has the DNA TGCAGCGTTGAACGTGGGACTAGCGGGAGCCTGGATACGCAGTATTTT. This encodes CSVERGTSGSLDTQYF.

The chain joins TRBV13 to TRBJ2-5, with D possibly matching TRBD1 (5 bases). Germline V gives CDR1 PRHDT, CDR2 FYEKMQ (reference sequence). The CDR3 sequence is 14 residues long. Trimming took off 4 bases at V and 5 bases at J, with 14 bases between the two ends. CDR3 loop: CASSSPWSGETQYF. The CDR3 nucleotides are TGTGCCAGCAGCTCTCCTTGGTCAGGGGAGACCCAGTACTTC.

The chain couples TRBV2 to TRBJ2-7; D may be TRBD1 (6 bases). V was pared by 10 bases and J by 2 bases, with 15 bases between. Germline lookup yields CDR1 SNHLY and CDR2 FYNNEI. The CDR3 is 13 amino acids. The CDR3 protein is CATSRDKTYEQYF. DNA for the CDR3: TGTGCCACCTCCCGGGACAAGACCTACGAGCAGTACTTC.

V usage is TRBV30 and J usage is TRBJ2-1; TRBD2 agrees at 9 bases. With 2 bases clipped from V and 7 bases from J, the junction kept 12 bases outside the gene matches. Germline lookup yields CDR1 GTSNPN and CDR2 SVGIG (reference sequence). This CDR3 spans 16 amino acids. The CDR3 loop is CAWSWGVAGEGNEQFF. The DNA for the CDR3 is TGTGCCTGGAGTTGGGGAGTAGCGGGAGAAGGGAATGAGCAGTTCTTC.

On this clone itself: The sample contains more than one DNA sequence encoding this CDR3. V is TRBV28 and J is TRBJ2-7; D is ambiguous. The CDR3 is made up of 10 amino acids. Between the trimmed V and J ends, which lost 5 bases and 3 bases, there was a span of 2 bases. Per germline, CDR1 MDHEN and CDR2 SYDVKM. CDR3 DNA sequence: TGTGCCAGCAGTCACTACGAGCAGTACTTC. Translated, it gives CASSHYEQYF.

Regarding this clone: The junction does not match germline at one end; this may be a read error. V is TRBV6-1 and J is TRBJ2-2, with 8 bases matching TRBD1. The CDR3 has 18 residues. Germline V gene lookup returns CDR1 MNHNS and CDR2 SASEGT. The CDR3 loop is CASGEAGRGLLNTGELFF. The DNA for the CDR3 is TGTGCCAGCGGTGAAGCGGGCAGGGGGCTATTAAACACCGGGGAGCTGTTTTTT.

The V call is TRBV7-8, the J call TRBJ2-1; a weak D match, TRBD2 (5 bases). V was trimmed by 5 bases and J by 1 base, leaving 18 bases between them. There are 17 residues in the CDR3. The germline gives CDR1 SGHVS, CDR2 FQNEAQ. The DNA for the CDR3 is TGTGCCAGCAGCGCCCGAATTGGACTTTCATCCTACAATGAGCAGTTCTTC. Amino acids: CASSARIGLSSYNEQFF.